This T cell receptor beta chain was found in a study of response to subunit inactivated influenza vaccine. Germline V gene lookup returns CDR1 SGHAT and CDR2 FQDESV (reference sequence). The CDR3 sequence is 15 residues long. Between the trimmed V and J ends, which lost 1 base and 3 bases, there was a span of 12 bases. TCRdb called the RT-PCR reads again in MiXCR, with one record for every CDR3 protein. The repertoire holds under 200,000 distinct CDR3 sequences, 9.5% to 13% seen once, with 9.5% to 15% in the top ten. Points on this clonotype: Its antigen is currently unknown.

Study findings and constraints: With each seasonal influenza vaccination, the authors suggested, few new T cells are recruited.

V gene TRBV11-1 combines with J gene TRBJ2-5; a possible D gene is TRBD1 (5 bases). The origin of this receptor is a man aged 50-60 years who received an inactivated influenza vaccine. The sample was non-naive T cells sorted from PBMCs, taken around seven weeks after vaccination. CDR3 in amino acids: CASSLVPTEEETQYF. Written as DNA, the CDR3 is TGTGCCAGCAGCTTAGTCCCGACAGAAGAAGAGACCCAGTACTTC.